This T cell receptor beta chain stems from a study of T cell responses to AZD1222 COVID-19 vaccine. Produced via immunoSEQ multiplex PCR; TCRdb's table is partial and in-frame only. Altogether fewer than 120,000 clones are present, around nine tenths being singletons, with the ten largest covering roughly 14%. The study's findings and limits: Vaccination with two AZD1222 doses was followed by a rise in Spike-specific TCR breadth and depth. Distributed over spike, vaccine-associated CD4 TCRs predominated at 160-218 and 743-854. Possibly, clonal diversity was underestimated; donors were largely white British and included more females.

On this clone: Its target is unknown.

Per germline, CDR1 GTSNPN and CDR2 SVGIG (reference sequence). The CDR3 covers 14 residues. Trimming removed 1 base from V and 6 bases from J; junction bases left unmatched: 3. Specimen: peripheral blood, collected 28 days after the second AZD1222 dose. The chain carries TRBV30 and TRBJ2-7; 13 bases fit TRBD2. The sequence came from an adult who received the AZD1222 COVID-19 vaccine. CDR3 DNA sequence: TGTGCCTGGAGTGGAGGACTAGCGGGAGTCGAGCAGTACTTC. Its protein product is CAWSGGLAGVEQYF.